The 6 T cell receptor beta chains below were found in one sample sequenced in a study of T-cell reconstitution after alpha-beta-depleted transplantation in children. Unique molecular identifiers were incorporated into the prepared TCRbeta library. TCRdb passed the PCR reads through MiXCR, listing each CDR3 protein once. The data show about a million distinct CDR3 sequences, less than 30% seen once. Sequenced material: PBMCs, mostly from graft donor cells, taken 360 days after TCRalphabeta/CD19-depleted stem cell transplant. The receptor source for this set is a boy in the first two years of life who had a stem cell transplant for SCID, so the T cells may come from the graft donor.

V and J are TRBV4-2 and TRBJ2-1; possibly TRBD2 for D (6 bases). Germline loops: CDR1 LGHNA, CDR2 YNFKEQ. The CDR3 has 16 amino acids. V lost 6 bases to trimming and J lost 4 bases, with 19 bases between them. The DNA for the CDR3 is TGTGCCAGCAGTCGACCGTCGAGCGGGTCATACAATGAGCAGTTCTTC. It encodes CASSRPSSGSYNEQFF.

This clonotype turned up a few times. The chain employs TRBV20-1 and TRBJ2-2; TRBD1 or TRBD2 may be the D gene (5 bases each). This CDR3 has 15 amino acids. V was cut by 5 bases and J by 1 base, with 14 bases left in between. The germline CDR1 and CDR2 sequences are DFQATT and SNEGSKA (reference sequence). CDR3 in DNA: TGCAGTGCTCTAGGGGACGGGGTGAACACCGGGGAGCTGTTTTTT. This gives the protein CSALGDGVNTGELFF.

The sample holds a few counts of this clonotype. The gene calls are TRBV12-3 or TRBV12-4 and TRBJ2-7; 8 bases agree with TRBD2. Trimming removed 3 bases from V and 5 bases from J; junction bases left unmatched: 12. The CDR3 spans 16 residues. CDR3 nucleotides: TGTGCCAGCAGTTTCTGGGCGGGGGGCCCTTCGGACGAGCAGTACTTC. This translates into CASSFWAGGPSDEQYF.

This clonotype was observed a few times. The chain is built from TRBV25-1 and TRBJ2-1; 11 bases fit TRBD1. The J segment lost 3 bases and the V segment lost 5 bases, leaving 6 bases of the junction unmatched. The CDR3 is 16 residues long. Looked up from germline, CDR1 is MGHDK and CDR2 is SYGVNS. CDR3 amino acids: CASSNLGTGGYNEQFF. The CDR3, as DNA: TGTGCCAGCAGTAACCTCGGGACAGGGGGCTACAATGAGCAGTTCTTC.

J is TRBJ2-5 and V is TRBV18; 7 bases align to TRBD1. The CDR3 is made up of 16 amino acids. Trimming at V came to 3 bases and at J to 2 bases, leaving 9 bases not matched to a gene. Germline CDR1 is KGHSH and CDR2 is LQKENI. CDR3: CASSPQWDRPQETQYF. Written as DNA, the CDR3 is TGTGCCAGCTCACCTCAGTGGGACAGACCTCAAGAGACCCAGTACTTC. The full variable domain, with the rest looked up from reference TRBV18 and TRBJ2-5, is NAGVMQNPRHLVRRRGQEARLRCSPMKGHSHVYWYRQLPEEGLKFMVYLQKENIIDESGMPKERFSAEFPKEGPSILRIQQVVRGDSAAYFCASSPQWDRPQETQYFGPGTRLLVL.

This clonotype was seen only a few times. The chain links TRBV27 to TRBJ1-2; D ambiguous. Trimming pared 6 bases from V and 4 bases from J, leaving 15 bases between. Germline V gene lookup returns CDR1 MNHEY and CDR2 SMNVEV (reference sequence). This CDR3 contains 14 residues. The CDR3 sequence: CASRPESEPYGYTF. Here the CDR3 DNA reads TGTGCCAGCAGACCTGAGAGCGAGCCCTATGGCTACACCTTC.